Below, 22 T cell receptor beta chains from the same sample are listed, as sequenced in a study of blood T cell repertoires in COVID-19 (dated by TCRdb to 2018 to 2020). The library was prepared using the immunoSEQ multiplex PCR assay. In TCRdb, the immuneACCESS table is reduced to in-frame sequences with V and J assigned. These tables do not hold every clone; where another copy was compared, an unresolved V gene accounts for under half, and the others remain unexplained. A total of roughly 300,000 clones appear in this sample, about 82% of them only once. The top ten hold around 6.9% of the sample. Specimen: peripheral blood. The source is a human donor in a cohort sampled during active COVID-19.

The V and J genes are TRBV6-5 and TRBJ1-2, with D uncertain. This CDR3 has 12 amino acids. CDR1 MNHEY and CDR2 SVGAGI come from the germline V gene. V lost 11 bases to trimming and J lost 9 bases, with 19 bases between them. The CDR3, as DNA: TGTGCCGCAGGAAGGCCGATTGACCGCTACACCTTC. Translation: CAAGRPIDRYTF.

The chain joins TRBV7-2 to TRBJ1-3, with 8 bases aligning to TRBD1. V was pared by 1 base and J by 4 bases, with 6 bases of the junction left unmatched. Germline V gives CDR1 SGHTA, CDR2 FQGNSA. This CDR3 has 16 amino acids. CDR3 protein: CASSLVTGVSGNTIYF. Written as DNA, the CDR3 is TGTGCCAGCAGCTTAGTGACAGGGGTATCGGGAAACACCATATATTTT.

The V and J genes are TRBV7-8 and TRBJ1-2; 7 positions match TRBD1. There are 13 residues in the CDR3. Germline loops: CDR1 SGHVS, CDR2 FQNEAQ. The ends lost 5 bases at V and 3 bases at J; junction bases unmatched: 3. CDR3 residues: CASSRDSDYGYTF. The CDR3 nucleotides are TGTGCCAGCAGCCGGGACAGTGACTATGGCTACACCTTC.

This chain uses TRBV7-8 with TRBJ1-1; D ambiguous. Germline CDR1 reads SGHVS; CDR2 reads FQNEAQ. This CDR3 is built from 15 residues. With 5 bases removed from V and 2 bases from J, the gap between germline ends came to 15 bases. CDR3 sequence (DNA): TGTGCCAGCAGCCCATCCCCACACACAAACACTGAAGCTTTCTTT. Translated, it gives CASSPSPHTNTEAFF.

Points on this clone: This may stem from a read error, because a much larger clone lies one nucleotide away. The sample has other DNA sequences that encode this CDR3 too. The J gene is TRBJ1-6, the V gene TRBV9; 9 nucleotides align to TRBD1. The length of the CDR3 is 14 residues. The V segment lost 3 bases and the J segment 9 bases; nucleotides outside the gene matches: 4. Germline values: CDR1 SGDLS, CDR2 YYNGEE. This CDR3 is CASSAGTGSSPLHF. The CDR3 DNA reads TGTGCCAGCAGCGCCGGGACAGGGTCTTCACCCCTCCACTTT. The whole variable domain, remainder taken from reference TRBV9 and TRBJ1-6, is DSGVTQTPKHLITATGQRVTLRCSPRSGDLSVYWYQQSLDQGLQFLIQYYNGEERAKGNILERFSAQQFPDLHSELNLSSLELGDSALYFCASSAGTGSSPLHFGNGTRLTVT.

This sequence joins TRBV6-5 and TRBJ1-5; D is undetermined. V lost 4 bases and J 5 bases, leaving 15 bases between the germline ends. The V gene's germline CDR1 is MNHEY and CDR2 SVGAGI. CDR3 size: 15 residues. CDR3 sequence (DNA): TGTGCCAGCAGTTTCCGATATGACATTTATCAGCCCCAGCATTTT. It codes for CASSFRYDIYQPQHF.

With regard to this clone: The same CDR3 can be traced to other DNA sequences in this sample. The rearrangement uses TRBV2 and TRBJ1-5, with 10 bases lining up with TRBD1. Trimming removed 11 bases from V and 2 bases from J; junction bases left unmatched: 3. The CDR3 runs 13 residues. Per the germline V gene, CDR1 is SNHLY and CDR2 is FYNNEI. The CDR3 spells CASTGGGNQPQHF. The CDR3 nucleotides are TGTGCCTCGACAGGGGGCGGCAATCAGCCCCAGCATTTT.

The chain uses TRBV20-1 and TRBJ1-3, with a weak D call TRBD1 (5 bases). CDR3 length: 14 residues. Trimming removed 3 bases from V and 0 bases from J, with 9 bases in between. Germline V gives CDR1 DFQATT, CDR2 SNEGSKA (reference sequence). CDR3 nucleotide sequence: TGCAGTGCTAGTAAGGGACTCTCTGGAAACACCATATATTTT. It is translated as CSASKGLSGNTIYF.

J is TRBJ2-3 and V is TRBV11-2, with 7 bases identical to TRBD2. The CDR3 loop spans 15 amino acids. Germline V lookup: CDR1 SGHAT, CDR2 FQNNGV. V lost 4 bases, J lost 6 bases, and 10 bases stayed unmatched. CDR3 nucleotide sequence: TGTGCCAGCAGCTGGGGGACTACCCGCGGGGATACGCAGTATTTT. Translating it yields CASSWGTTRGDTQYF.

This clone turned up a few times. The chain employs TRBV5-1 and TRBJ1-2; D gene unclear. V was trimmed by 0 bases and J by 4 bases, leaving 7 bases between them. The CDR3 runs to 13 residues. Looked up from germline, CDR1 is SGHRS and CDR2 is YFSETQ. The CDR3 loop reads CASSLAGVYGYTF. The CDR3 coding sequence is TGCGCCAGCAGCTTGGCCGGAGTCTATGGCTACACCTTC.

V usage is TRBV15 and J usage is TRBJ2-7, with D tentatively TRBD1 (5 bases). Between the trimmed V and J ends, which lost 1 base and 1 base, there was a span of 14 bases. The CDR3 consists of 16 residues. Germline-derived CDR1 and CDR2 are LNHNV and YYDKDF (reference sequence). CDR3 DNA sequence: TGTGCCACCAGCAGAGGAATAGACAGTGGGTCCTACGAGCAGTACTTC. The encoded protein is CATSRGIDSGSYEQYF. The full variable domain, completed using reference TRBV15 and TRBJ2-7, is DAMVIQNPRYQVTQFGKPVTLSCSQTLNHNVMYWYQQKSSQAPKLLFHYYDKDFNNEADTPDNFQSRRPNTSFCFLDIRSPGLGDTAMYLCATSRGIDSGSYEQYFGPGTRLTVT.

This clone was seen once. J is TRBJ1-6 and V is TRBV7-9, with a possible D match to TRBD1 (6 bases). CDR3 length: 14 amino acids. The V gene's germline CDR1 is SEHNR and CDR2 FQNEAQ (reference sequence). The V end was cut by 5 bases, the J end by 6 bases, with 11 bases between. The CDR3 loop is CASSRQDPNSPLHF. CDR3 nucleotides: TGTGCCAGCAGCCGACAGGATCCTAATTCACCCCTCCACTTT.

The gene calls are TRBV5-1 and TRBJ2-1, with TRBD2 matching 12 bases. This CDR3 contains 18 residues. The ends lost 1 base at V and 1 base at J; junction bases unmatched: 6. Germline V CDR1 and CDR2: SGHRS, YFSETQ. The CDR3 bases are TGCGCCAGCAGCTTGAAATCACTAGCGGGGGGATCCTACAATGAGCAGTTCTTC. Its translation is CASSLKSLAGGSYNEQFF.

The V and J genes are TRBV5-1 and TRBJ2-7; TRBD1 is a possible D gene (5 bases). V lost 4 bases and J lost 2, with 13 bases in between. Germline V CDR1 and CDR2: SGHRS, YFSETQ. This CDR3 spans 14 amino acids. As DNA, the CDR3 is TGCGCCAGCAGCGGGTCGGGCAGGGCCTACGAGCAGTACTTC. Its translation: CASSGSGRAYEQYF.

For the CDR3, the DNA is TGTGCCAGCAGCTTAGCGGGAGCCTATGGCTACACCTTC. Its translation: CASSLAGAYGYTF. The chain links TRBV13 to TRBJ1-2, with D uncertain. The ends were cut back, 1 base at V and 4 bases at J, with 7 bases in the middle. Germline V gene data show CDR1 as PRHDT and CDR2 as FYEKMQ (reference sequence). The length of the CDR3 is 13 residues.

The J gene is TRBJ2-1, the V gene TRBV18; 12 bases are a match to TRBD2. This CDR3 region has 15 residues. J lost 6 bases, V lost 3 bases, and 3 bases had no gene match. The germline V gene encodes CDR1 KGHSH and CDR2 LQKENI. CDR3 nucleotides: TGTGCCAGCTCACCGACTAGCGGGGGAGTCAATGAGCAGTTCTTC. Its translation is CASSPTSGGVNEQFF.

This clone has a single count. The chain links TRBV5-6 to TRBJ1-2; 7 bases map to TRBD1. CDR3 length equals 17 residues. Germline V gives CDR1 SGHDT, CDR2 YYEEEE. The junction had 18 bases not matched to a gene; V was cut back by 6 bases and J by 4 bases. CDR3 nucleotide sequence: TGTGCCAGCACCGGAAAGGGGGCCCGTGTGGTGTTCTATGGCTACACCTTC. Residues: CASTGKGARVVFYGYTF.

V gene TRBV5-6 combines with J gene TRBJ2-5; D is uncertain. V lost 3 bases and J 4 bases, leaving 16 bases between the germline ends. CDR1 is SGHDT and CDR2 is YYEEEE in the germline V gene. This CDR3 spans 15 amino acids. This chain's CDR3 is CASSSTQRGRETQYF. CDR3 nucleotide sequence: TGTGCCAGCAGCTCTACTCAGAGAGGTAGAGAGACCCAGTACTTC.

In this sample, this clone turned up many times. V usage is TRBV9 and J usage is TRBJ1-4, with 8 nucleotides matching TRBD1. Germline trimming cut 4 bases from V and 5 bases from J; bases unmatched to any gene: 4. CDR1 is SGDLS, CDR2 YYNGEE, per germline. The CDR3 is 14 amino acids. The CDR3 sequence is CASSSRTGNEKLFF. The CDR3 coding sequence is TGTGCCAGCAGCTCCCGGACAGGGAATGAAAAACTGTTTTTT.

This clone was seen a handful of times. V and J are TRBV20-1 and TRBJ1-5, with D unresolved. Trimming stripped 3 bases from V and 5 bases from J, with 11 bases between. In germline, CDR1 is DFQATT, CDR2 SNEGSKA (reference sequence). CDR3 length equals 13 residues. The CDR3 loop is CSASGGRDQPQHF. CDR3 nucleotides: TGCAGTGCTAGTGGAGGGAGAGATCAGCCCCAGCATTTT.

The V and J genes are TRBV24-1 and TRBJ1-1; D is undetermined. This CDR3 has 13 residues. Germline values: CDR1 KGHDR, CDR2 SFDVKD. V lost 9 bases and J 2 bases, leaving 12 bases between the germline ends. This CDR3 reads CATSEGINTEAFF. In DNA form, the CDR3 reads TGTGCCACCTCGGAGGGTATTAACACTGAAGCTTTCTTT.

The chain recombines TRBV30 with TRBJ1-1; 8 bases fit TRBD1. Unmatched junction bases numbered 1, after V lost 1 base and J lost 0 bases. The length of the CDR3 is 14 residues. The germline gives CDR1 GTSNPN, CDR2 SVGIG (reference sequence). CDR3 residues: CAWSGTGLNTEAFF. CDR3 in DNA: TGTGCCTGGAGTGGGACAGGGTTGAACACTGAAGCTTTCTTT.